The sequence of this T cell receptor (beta chain) was determined in a study of blood T cell repertoires in COVID-19. Trimming pared 2 bases from V and 8 bases from J, leaving 18 bases between. The germline V gene encodes CDR1 MNHEY and CDR2 SVGEGT. The CDR3 has 16 amino acids. In Seattle, patients joined the study during active infection and were tracked longitudinally. In the source study's methods: Quantification of nucleated cells was approximated via reference gene primer amplification. Some clones are missing from TCRdb's copy, which holds only in-frame ones; the method was immunoSEQ multiplex PCR. That table supplies the V and J calls and clone size; D and trimming were determined from the DNA. The table records 200,000 to 300,000 clones, more than 85% of them present only once.

The TCR comes from a person aged 18 to 35 with COVID-19, enrolled during active disease. The sequenced sample consisted of peripheral blood. The gene calls are TRBV6-2 or TRBV6-3 and TRBJ2-2; maybe TRBD1 (6 bases). As DNA, the CDR3 is TGTGCCAGCAGTTACCCAACAGGGAGCCCTACGGGGGAGCTGTTTTTT. It codes for CASSYPTGSPTGELFF.